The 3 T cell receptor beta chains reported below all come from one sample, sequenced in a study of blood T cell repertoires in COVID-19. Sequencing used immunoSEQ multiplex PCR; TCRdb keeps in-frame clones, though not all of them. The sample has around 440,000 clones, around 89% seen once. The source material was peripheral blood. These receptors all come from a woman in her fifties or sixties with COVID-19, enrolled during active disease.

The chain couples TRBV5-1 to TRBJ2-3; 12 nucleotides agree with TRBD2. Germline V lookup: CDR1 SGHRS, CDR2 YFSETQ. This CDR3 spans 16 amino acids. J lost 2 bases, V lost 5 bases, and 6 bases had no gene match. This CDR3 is CASRRTSGGITDTQYF. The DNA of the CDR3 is TGCGCCAGCAGAAGAACTAGCGGGGGGATCACAGATACGCAGTATTTT.

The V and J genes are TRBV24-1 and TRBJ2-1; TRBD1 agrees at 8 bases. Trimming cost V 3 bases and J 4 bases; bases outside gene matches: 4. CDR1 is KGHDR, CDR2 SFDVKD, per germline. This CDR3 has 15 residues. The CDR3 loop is CATSDPGTGYNEQFF. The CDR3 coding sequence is TGTGCCACCAGTGATCCCGGGACAGGATACAATGAGCAGTTCTTC.

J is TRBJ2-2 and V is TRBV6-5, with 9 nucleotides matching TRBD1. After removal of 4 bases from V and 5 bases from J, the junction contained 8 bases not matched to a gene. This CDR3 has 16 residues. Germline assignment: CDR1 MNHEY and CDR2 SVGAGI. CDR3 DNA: TGTGCCAGCAGTTCCGGACAGGGGAGGGGGACCGGGGAGCTGTTTTTT. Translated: CASSSGQGRGTGELFF.